One and the same sample provided the 5 T cell receptor beta chains below, sequenced in a study of blood T cells in healthy people across ages. Sample-barcoded 5' priming and a J-beta primer mix drove a second PCR of about 6 to 11 cycles. Each CDR3 protein gets one entry after TCRdb re-called the 5' RACE reads with MiXCR. Altogether about 1.4 million distinct CDR3 sequences are present, approximately 59% being singletons, with the ten largest covering more than 6%. Sample: blood. The receptors here all came from a young man in good health.

V usage is TRBV7-9 and J usage is TRBJ2-7; D not certain. The CDR3 totals 14 residues. Trimming removed 5 bases at V and 1 base at J, with 12 bases between. Germline CDR1 reads SEHNR; CDR2 reads FQNEAQ (reference sequence). The CDR3 region is CASSPDTKSYEQYF. CDR3 sequence (DNA): TGTGCCAGCAGCCCTGATACTAAATCCTACGAGCAGTACTTC. Full variable domain (missing parts from reference TRBV7-9 and TRBJ2-7): DTGVSQNPRHKITKRGQNVTFRCDPISEHNRLYWYRQTLGQGPEFLTYFQNEAQLEKSRLLSDRFSAERPKGSFSTLEIQRTEQGDSAMYLCASSPDTKSYEQYFGPGTRLTVT.

This clonotype turned up a few times. This chain joins TRBV20-1 and TRBJ2-1; D is possibly TRBD2 (6 bases). Germline assignment: CDR1 DFQATT and CDR2 SNEGSKA (reference sequence). V lost 5 bases and J 0 bases, leaving 20 bases between the germline ends. This CDR3 comprises 17 residues. CDR3 bases: TGCAGTGCTTTTTTTCCTCGGGAGCCCTCCTCCTACAATGAGCAGTTCTTC. This encodes CSAFFPREPSSYNEQFF.

J is TRBJ2-2 and V is TRBV10-3; TRBD1 matches at 9 bases. V shed 8 bases and J 4 bases; nucleotides not matched to a gene: 5. The CDR3 is made up of 14 amino acids. Germline assignment: CDR1 ENHRY and CDR2 SYGVKD. CDR3 sequence reads: CAIGTGGGTGELFF. The DNA of the CDR3 is TGTGCCATCGGTACAGGGGGCGGCACCGGGGAGCTGTTTTTT.

V and J are TRBV20-1 and TRBJ2-3, with 11 bases that match TRBD2. Unmatched junction bases numbered 20, after V lost 5 bases and J lost 4 bases. The CDR3 runs 19 residues. Germline CDR1 and CDR2: DFQATT and SNEGSKA (reference sequence). The CDR3 coding sequence is TGCAGTGCTGCCCTCGGGGTAGCGGGAGGGCTTATGATCCCAGATACGCAGTATTTT. Its translation is CSAALGVAGGLMIPDTQYF.

V usage is TRBV6-2 or TRBV6-3 and J usage is TRBJ1-5; the D is unclear. V was shortened by 7 bases and J by 4 bases, with 11 bases between the two germline ends. Germline V gene data show CDR1 as MNHEY and CDR2 as SVGEGT. The CDR3 length is 13 residues. CDR3 in amino acids: CASTGVGNQPQHF. The DNA for the CDR3 is TGTGCCAGCACCGGGGTAGGTAATCAGCCCCAGCATTTT.